The 32 T cell receptor beta chains below were found in one sample sequenced in a study of cytomegalovirus exposure and HLA in healthy donors. This PCR relied on a set of 60 Vbeta primers and 13 Jbeta primers. Repertoires were generated with immunoSEQ multiplex PCR, while TCRdb's copy carries only in-frame clones and drops some. This sample has approximately 190,000 clones, with 87% found just once. The sequenced sample consisted of PBMCs. These receptors all stem from a man aged 30-40 years in good health and CMV-seronegative.

The chain is built from TRBV21-1 and TRBJ1-1; the DNA was not used to check the table's D call, TRBD1. TRBV21-1 is an annotated pseudogene. The CDR3 totals 15 residues. The CDR3 loop is CASSKFRGWHTEAFF. The CDR3 DNA reads TGTGCCAGCAGCAAGTTCAGGGGGTGGCACACTGAAGCTTTCTTT.

Written as DNA, the CDR3 is TGTGCCAGCAGTAACCGCAGGGGAAAAGGGGACAGTCAGTACTTC. Amino acids: CASSNRRGKGDSQYF. The rearrangement uses TRBV6-5 and TRBJ2-4; 7 bases map to TRBD1. Germline CDR1 MNHEY, CDR2 SVGAGI. This CDR3 region has 15 residues. The ends lost 5 bases at V and 12 bases at J; junction bases unmatched: 16.

In DNA form, the CDR3 reads TGCGCCAGCACTACCGGGACTATCAACTACAATGAGCAGTTCTTC. The encoded protein is CASTTGTINYNEQFF. The gene calls are TRBV5-1 and TRBJ2-1; 7 positions agree with TRBD2. Germline V gene sequence: CDR1 SGHRS, CDR2 YFSETQ. This CDR3 region has 15 residues. V lost 6 bases to trimming and J lost 3 bases; unmatched junction nucleotides: 9. Full variable domain (rest looked up from reference TRBV5-1 and TRBJ2-1): KAGVTQTPRYLIKTRGQQVTLSCSPISGHRSVSWYQQTPGQGLQFLFEYFSETQRNKGNFPGRFSGRQFSNSRSEMNVSTLELGDSALYLCASTTGTINYNEQFFGPGTRLTVL.

Here the CDR3 DNA reads TGTGCCAGCAGCCAAGAGGGGGCTAGCACAGATACGCAGTATTTT. It specifies CASSQEGASTDTQYF. The V gene is TRBV6-5, the J gene TRBJ2-3; 7 nucleotides align to TRBD1. Germline V gene sequence: CDR1 MNHEY, CDR2 SVGAGI. With 6 bases clipped from V and 0 bases from J, the junction kept 6 bases outside the gene matches. This CDR3 is 15 amino acids long.

The V and J genes are TRBV5-1 and TRBJ2-2, with a tentative D call TRBD1 (5 bases). The CDR3 is 15 residues long. Looked up from germline, CDR1 is SGHRS and CDR2 is YFSETQ. Trimming took 0 bases from V and 5 from J, leaving 11 bases between them. The CDR3 bases are TGCGCCAGCAGCTTGGACAACAGGAAAACCGGGGAGCTGTTTTTT. This gives the protein CASSLDNRKTGELFF.

The J gene is TRBJ1-2, the V gene TRBV28, with 7 bases aligning to TRBD1. The CDR3 consists of 12 residues. Trimming cost V 3 bases and J 8 bases; bases outside gene matches: 3. CDR1 is MDHEN and CDR2 is SYDVKM in the germline V gene. CDR3 DNA sequence: TGTGCCAGCAGTTTGAAACAGGGGGGCTACACCTTC. This translates into CASSLKQGGYTF.

This clone was recorded a few times. The CDR3 here is CASSFTGDDQPQHF. CDR3 bases: TGTGCCAGCAGCTTTACAGGGGACGATCAGCCCCAGCATTTT. This chain links TRBV4-2 with TRBJ1-5, with 7 nucleotides matching TRBD1. Germline V gives CDR1 LGHNA, CDR2 YNFKEQ. The CDR3 contains 14 residues. V gave up 5 bases and J gave up 5 bases; unmatched junction bases: 6.

The V and J genes are TRBV11-3 and TRBJ2-5, with D possibly TRBD1 on 5 matching bases. V was cut by 4 bases and J by 3 bases, with 21 bases left in between. Looked up from germline, CDR1 is SGHNT and CDR2 is YENEEA. CDR3 length: 17 residues. The CDR3 DNA reads TGTGCCAGCAGCTCCGGAAAGCCGTGGGGCAGCGAAGAGACCCAGTACTTC. Its translation: CASSSGKPWGSEETQYF.

The chain is built from TRBV5-1 and TRBJ2-1; D is unresolved. The ends were cut back, 4 bases at V and 2 bases at J, with 19 bases in the middle. The CDR3 loop spans 17 amino acids. The germline CDR1 and CDR2 sequences are SGHRS and YFSETQ. The CDR3 DNA reads as TGCGCCAGCAGCCCCAACCCCCCCTCCGGAGCCTACAATGAGCAGTTCTTC. This codes for CASSPNPPSGAYNEQFF.

The chain is built from TRBV19 and TRBJ2-7; 7 bases fit TRBD1. From germline, CDR1 is LNHDA and CDR2 SQIVND (reference sequence). The CDR3 is 16 residues long. The junction had 13 bases not matched to a gene; V was cut back by 4 bases and J by 4 bases. The CDR3 loop is CASSTGGQMDFYEQYF. The CDR3, as DNA: TGTGCCAGTAGTACTGGGGGACAGATGGATTTTTACGAGCAGTACTTC.

The CDR3 spells CASSTPRGQGPYSNQPQHF. DNA of the CDR3: TGTGCCAGCAGCACCCCGCGGGGACAGGGCCCGTATAGCAATCAGCCCCAGCATTTT. The genes are TRBV21-1 and TRBJ1-5; TRBD1 is taken as the D call from the table, unchecked against the DNA. TRBV21-1 is shown as a pseudogene. This CDR3 is built from 19 residues.

J is TRBJ2-1 and V is TRBV18; maybe TRBD1 (6 bases). The V end lost 0 bases, the J end lost 3 bases, and 12 bases lay between the germline ends. Germline CDR1 and CDR2: KGHSH and LQKENI. CDR3 length equals 16 residues. In nucleotides, the CDR3 is TGTGCCAGCTCACCACCGGACAGAGTTCTCTACAATGAGCAGTTCTTC. Translating it yields CASSPPDRVLYNEQFF.

The J gene is TRBJ2-7, the V gene TRBV11-2; TRBD2 agrees at 16 bases. Germline CDR1 SGHAT, CDR2 FQNNGV. The trim removed 4 bases at V and 5 bases at J, leaving 5 bases unmatched. The CDR3 is 16 residues long. The CDR3 here is CASSYGTSGGANEQYF. In nucleotides, the CDR3 is TGTGCCAGCAGCTACGGGACTAGCGGGGGGGCTAACGAGCAGTACTTC.

Regarding this clone: An end of the junction differs from the germline gene, which may be a read error. The chain carries TRBV29-1 and TRBJ2-3; a possible D gene is TRBD1 (7 bases). Germline V CDR1 and CDR2: SQVTM, ANQGSEA. This CDR3 has 15 amino acids. The CDR3 nucleotides read TGCAGCGTGGAAGGGGGCAGGGAGGGCACAGATACGCAGTATTTT. Translation gives CSVEGGREGTDTQYF.

The V gene is TRBV5-5, the J gene TRBJ1-1; D perhaps matches TRBD1 (5 bases). V shed 6 bases and J shed 2 bases, with 20 bases lying between them. This CDR3 has 16 amino acids. Germline V gene sequence: CDR1 SGHKS, CDR2 YYEKEE (reference sequence). This CDR3 is CASTLRLGGSNTEAFF. For the CDR3, the DNA is TGTGCCAGCACCCTGCGGCTGGGGGGATCAAACACTGAAGCTTTCTTT.

On this clone itself: At one end the junction does not follow the germline gene, possibly because of a read error. This CDR3 is CASSYSRTGREDF. CDR3 sequence (DNA): TGTGCCAGCAGTTACTCGCGGACAGGCCGAGAAGACTTC. J is TRBJ1-2 and V is TRBV6-5; 7 bases are a match to TRBD1. Germline V CDR1 and CDR2: MNHEY, SVGAGI. The CDR3 runs to 13 residues.

The chain couples TRBV7-9 to TRBJ2-1; TRBD2 agrees at 8 bases. V trimming: 0 bases; J trimming: 5 bases; junction bases outside the gene matches: 9. The V gene's germline CDR1 is SEHNR and CDR2 FQNEAQ (reference sequence). The CDR3 has 17 residues. CDR3 sequence reads: CASSLARAGDENNEQFF. The DNA for the CDR3 is TGTGCCAGCAGCTTAGCGCGAGCGGGAGACGAGAACAATGAGCAGTTCTTC.

V and J are TRBV4-2 and TRBJ2-5; 8 nucleotides line up with TRBD2. Germline lookup yields CDR1 LGHNA and CDR2 YNFKEQ. The CDR3 has 16 amino acids. J lost 2 bases, V lost 4 bases, and 9 bases had no gene match. CDR3 in amino acids: CASSLINGGEQETQYF. CDR3 sequence (DNA): TGTGCCAGCAGCCTCATCAACGGGGGGGAGCAAGAGACCCAGTACTTC.

This chain links TRBV14 with TRBJ1-2; D is ambiguous. Trimming took 9 bases from V and 6 from J, leaving 8 bases between them. CDR1 is SGHDN and CDR2 is FVKESK in the germline V gene. The CDR3 contains 10 residues. CDR3 in DNA: TGTGCCAGGTCGTATGATGGCTACACCTTC. It translates to CARSYDGYTF.

This clone was detected only once. This sequence joins TRBV6-5 and TRBJ2-7; a weak D match, TRBD1 (5 bases). Germline loops: CDR1 MNHEY, CDR2 SVGAGI. Trimming shortened V by 0 bases and J by 4 bases, and 13 bases separated the two germline ends. This CDR3 region has 15 residues. Written as DNA, the CDR3 is TGTGCCAGCAGTTACTCAGGGGCCCGAGCGTACGAGCAGTACTTC. Translation gives CASSYSGARAYEQYF.

The J gene is TRBJ1-2, the V gene TRBV29-1, with TRBD1 matching 8 bases. The V gene's germline CDR1 is SQVTM and CDR2 ANQGSEA. V shed 3 bases, J shed 4 bases, and the junction held 7 bases outside the gene matches. The CDR3 totals 14 residues. CDR3 protein: CSVDTGGGIYGYTF. The CDR3 region has the DNA TGCAGCGTTGATACAGGGGGTGGAATCTATGGCTACACCTTC.

DNA of the CDR3: TGTGCCAGCTCACAAGACAGGAACACTGAAGCTTTCTTT. It encodes CASSQDRNTEAFF. The chain combines TRBV18 with TRBJ1-1; possible D gene TRBD1, 5 bases. CDR3 length: 13 amino acids. The germline V gene encodes CDR1 KGHSH and CDR2 LQKENI. The V and J ends lost 4 bases and 1 base respectively, with 7 bases between them.

The rearrangement links TRBV6-9 to TRBJ2-3; 11 nucleotides align to TRBD2. V lost 11 bases and J lost 2; bases outside the gene matches: 6. CDR1 and CDR2 (germline): MNHGY, SVAAGI. The CDR3 contains 14 residues. In DNA, the CDR3 is TGTGCCGGGCCTAGCGGGAGGACCACAGATACGCAGTATTTT. Its translation is CAGPSGRTTDTQYF.

V and J are TRBV18 and TRBJ2-3; 7 bases are a match to TRBD1. Per the germline V gene, CDR1 is KGHSH and CDR2 is LQKENI. With V trimmed by 3 bases and J by 1 base, 7 bases remained unmatched. The CDR3 spans 16 residues. For the CDR3, the DNA is TGTGCCAGCTCACCCCTACAGGGGAAGGGCACAGATACGCAGTATTTT. Amino acids: CASSPLQGKGTDTQYF.

V is TRBV28 and J is TRBJ1-3, with D possibly being TRBD1 (5 bases). V shed 8 bases and J shed 1 base, with 12 bases lying between them. This CDR3 comprises 14 residues. Germline V gene sequence: CDR1 MDHEN, CDR2 SYDVKM. Here the CDR3 reads CASSYRMSGNTIYF. CDR3 coding DNA: TGTGCCAGCTCTTACAGGATGTCTGGAAACACCATATATTTT. The complete variable domain, with remaining parts taken from reference TRBV28 and TRBJ1-3, reads DVKVTQSSRYLVKRTGEKVFLECVQDMDHENMFWYRQDPGLGLRLIYFSYDVKMKEKGDIPEGYSVSREKKERFSLILESASTNQTSMYLCASSYRMSGNTIYFGEGSWLTVV.

The count of this clone is one. The chain uses TRBV6-4 and TRBJ2-1; 9 nucleotides line up with TRBD2. This CDR3 region has 16 residues. Losses at the gene ends were 0 bases for V and 2 bases for J; bases not matched to a gene: 2. Germline V gene lookup returns CDR1 MRHNA and CDR2 SNTAGT. CDR3 region: CASSDSSGGPYNEQFF. DNA for the CDR3: TGTGCCAGCAGTGACTCGAGCGGGGGGCCCTACAATGAGCAGTTCTTC.

The J gene is TRBJ2-1, the V gene TRBV27; TRBD1 is a possible D gene (5 bases). V was cut by 0 bases and J by 2 bases, with 14 bases left in between. The CDR3 has 17 residues. CDR1 is MNHEY, CDR2 SMNVEV, per germline (reference sequence). Here the CDR3 reads CASSLSKGAGTYNEQFF. Here the CDR3 DNA reads TGTGCCAGCAGTTTATCGAAAGGGGCAGGTACCTACAATGAGCAGTTCTTC.

The chain has TRBV30 and TRBJ1-6; TRBD1 might be the D (6 bases). CDR1 and CDR2 (germline): GTSNPN, SVGIG (reference sequence). The length of the CDR3 is 13 residues. V was shortened by 3 bases and J by 7 bases, with 10 bases between the two germline ends. The CDR3 coding sequence is TGTGCCTGGAGGAGAAGGGGGAATTCACCCCTCCACTTT. It specifies CAWRRRGNSPLHF.

This chain connects TRBV28 to TRBJ2-1, with D maybe TRBD2 (5 bases). Germline CDR1 and CDR2: MDHEN and SYDVKM. Trimming shortened V by 4 bases and J by 3 bases, and 10 bases separated the two germline ends. The CDR3 totals 14 residues. As DNA, the CDR3 is TGTGCCAGCAGTTACGGGGTCGACTACAATGAGCAGTTCTTC. Protein: CASSYGVDYNEQFF. The whole variable domain, remainder taken from reference TRBV28 and TRBJ2-1, is DVKVTQSSRYLVKRTGEKVFLECVQDMDHENMFWYRQDPGLGLRLIYFSYDVKMKEKGDIPEGYSVSREKKERFSLILESASTNQTSMYLCASSYGVDYNEQFFGPGTRLTVL.

This chain connects TRBV28 to TRBJ2-5; D is possibly TRBD1 (6 bases). The germline V gene encodes CDR1 MDHEN and CDR2 SYDVKM. V lost 6 bases to trimming and J lost 1 base, with 15 bases between them. This CDR3 comprises 15 residues. CDR3 sequence (DNA): TGTGCCAGCAGCCCCCCTAAGACAGGCCAAGAGACCCAGTACTTC. It encodes CASSPPKTGQETQYF.

In its sample, this clone was seen once. The CDR3 reads CASSRTSGRLKETQYF. CDR3 nucleotides: TGTGCCAGCAGCAGGACTAGCGGAAGACTTAAAGAGACCCAGTACTTC. This chain joins TRBV7-2 and TRBJ2-5; 10 nucleotides match TRBD2. Germline CDR1 SGHTA, CDR2 FQGNSA. V was pared by 5 bases and J by 3 bases, with 9 bases of the junction left unmatched. The CDR3 length is 16 residues.

This chain uses TRBV7-9 with TRBJ1-6, with a possible D match to TRBD1 (5 bases). V was pared by 5 bases and J by 10 bases, with 15 bases between. Germline values: CDR1 SEHNR, CDR2 FQNEAQ (reference sequence). CDR3 length equals 14 residues. The CDR3 sequence is CASSQRGSSSPLHF. The CDR3, as DNA: TGTGCCAGCAGCCAGCGGGGCAGTTCATCACCCCTCCACTTT.